This passage covers 18 T cell receptor beta chains from one sample sequenced in a study of blood T cells in healthy people across ages (dated by TCRdb to the mid-2010s). The library was made by 5' RACE. Data came from an Illumina HiSeq 2500. A second about 7 to 11 cycle PCR used a sample-barcoded 5' primer and a J-beta primer mix. TCRdb cleaned the public reads at Q25 with fastp, built clones with MiXCR and kept in-frame beta chains. When rows share a CDR3 protein, they turn into one entry using the most common DNA and genes. The sample table holds fewer than 800,000 distinct CDR3 sequences, of which 45% to 50% were seen once. In total, the top ten clones hold 30% to 40% of the sample. The specimen was blood. Receptor source: a woman in her fifties or sixties in good health.

This chain joins TRBV15 and TRBJ2-1; 9 nucleotides agree with TRBD1. V dropped 4 bases and J dropped 8; count of bases not matched to a gene: 12. Germline CDR1 and CDR2: LNHNV and YYDKDF (reference sequence). There are 16 residues in the CDR3. The CDR3, as DNA: TGTGCCACCAGCACAAGGACCGGGACAGGGACCGATGAGCAGTTCTTC. Translated, it gives CATSTRTGTGTDEQFF.

This clonotype was detected only once. This chain uses TRBV28 with TRBJ1-1, with no clear D. This CDR3 region has 11 residues. Per the germline V gene, CDR1 is MDHEN and CDR2 is SYDVKM. Trimming cost V 8 bases and J 2 bases, with 6 bases left between them. CDR3 residues: CASWANTEAFF. In DNA, the CDR3 is TGTGCCAGCTGGGCTAACACTGAAGCTTTCTTT.

The genes are TRBV24-1 and TRBJ2-1; D not resolved. This CDR3 is built from 11 residues. From germline, CDR1 is KGHDR and CDR2 SFDVKD. V dropped 5 bases and J dropped 12 bases, with 10 bases sitting between them. The CDR3 loop is CATSALGSQFF. The DNA of the CDR3 is TGTGCCACCAGTGCCCTGGGGTCGCAGTTCTTC.

The chain is built from TRBV12-3 or TRBV12-4 and TRBJ2-4, with D possibly matching TRBD2 (6 bases). Trimming stripped 2 bases from V and 11 bases from J, with 7 bases between. The CDR3 has 11 residues. CDR3 bases: TGTGCCAGCAGTTTACGGGAGTTTCAGTACTTC. Translation: CASSLREFQYF.

As concerns this clonotype: At one boundary the junction diverges from the germline segment, which might be a read error. The chain employs TRBV18 and TRBJ2-1, with 9 bases identical to TRBD1. CDR3 length equals 15 residues. Germline CDR1 reads KGHSH; CDR2 reads LQKENI. The CDR3 here is CASSPGTGRDNEQFF. The CDR3 DNA is TGCGCCAGCTCACCTGGGACAGGGAGGGACAATGAGCAGTTCTTC.

This clonotype has more than one count but fewer than ten. V usage is TRBV5-1 and J usage is TRBJ2-1, with D perhaps matching TRBD1 (7 bases). V was cut by 4 bases and J by 0 bases, with 23 bases left in between. Looked up from germline, CDR1 is SGHRS and CDR2 is YFSETQ. The CDR3 contains 19 residues. CDR3 DNA: TGCGCCAGCAGCCCCTCGGGGGACAGAACACCTAGCTCCTACAATGAGCAGTTCTTC. Translating it yields CASSPSGDRTPSSYNEQFF.

This clonotype was picked up a small number of times. V is TRBV12-3 or TRBV12-4 and J is TRBJ2-7, with 10 bases that match TRBD2. The CDR3 has 14 amino acids. The junction had 2 bases not matched to a gene; V was cut back by 3 bases and J by 3 bases. The CDR3 DNA is TGTGCCAGCAGTTTGGGGACTAGCGACTACGAGCAGTACTTC. This translates into CASSLGTSDYEQYF.

J is TRBJ2-7 and V is TRBV7-2; the D gene is possibly TRBD2 (7 bases). This CDR3 has 13 amino acids. The germline V gene encodes CDR1 SGHTA and CDR2 FQGNSA. V shed 5 bases and J shed 3 bases, with 11 bases lying between them. CDR3 residues: CASSEGGYYEQYF. The CDR3 DNA reads as TGTGCCAGCAGCGAGGGGGGGTACTACGAGCAGTACTTC. The full variable domain, its missing parts supplied by reference TRBV7-2 and TRBJ2-7, is GAGVSQSPSNKVTEKGKDVELRCDPISGHTALYWYRQSLGQGLEFLIYFQGNSAPDKSGLPSDRFSAERTGGSVSTLTIQRTQQEDSAVYLCASSEGGYYEQYFGPGTRLTVT.

This chain joins TRBV29-1 and TRBJ1-4; TRBD1 agrees at 10 bases. The CDR3 covers 13 residues. V dropped 7 bases and J dropped 6; count of bases not matched to a gene: 5. Germline V lookup: CDR1 SQVTM, CDR2 ANQGSEA. The CDR3 nucleotides read TGCAGCGCCGAGGGGACAGGGGATGAAAAACTGTTTTTT. The encoded protein is CSAEGTGDEKLFF.

Only a few counts were recorded for this clonotype. The chain has TRBV20-1 and TRBJ2-1, with D possibly being TRBD2 (6 bases). Germline CDR1 DFQATT, CDR2 SNEGSKA (reference sequence). The CDR3 length is 14 residues. Trimming removed 6 bases from V and 6 bases from J, with 18 bases in between. Here the CDR3 reads CSARSGFRFNEQFF. In nucleotides, the CDR3 is TGCAGTGCGAGGAGCGGGTTTCGGTTCAATGAGCAGTTCTTC.

This clonotype occurred many times. The J gene is TRBJ2-7, the V gene TRBV27; the D call may be TRBD1 or TRBD2 (5 bases each). The CDR3 runs to 13 residues. Per germline, CDR1 MNHEY and CDR2 SMNVEV (reference sequence). Trimming shortened V by 4 bases and J by 3 bases, and 10 bases separated the two germline ends. The CDR3 coding sequence is TGTGCCAGCAGTTACGAGGGGTTCTACGAGCAGTACTTC. It encodes CASSYEGFYEQYF.

This clonotype has just a few counts. This chain uses TRBV3-1 with TRBJ2-5, with D perhaps matching TRBD2 (6 bases). Germline V gives CDR1 LGHDT, CDR2 YNNKEL (reference sequence). V was pared by 0 bases and J by 5 bases, with 13 bases between. The CDR3 spans 15 residues. The CDR3 DNA reads TGTGCCAGCAGCCAAGATCTATGGGGGGAGGAGACCCAGTACTTC. Its protein product is CASSQDLWGEETQYF.

This chain joins TRBV6-2 or TRBV6-3 and TRBJ2-1; unclear D gene. The CDR3 consists of 14 residues. V lost 0 bases, J lost 6 bases, and 9 bases lay in between. Looked up from germline, CDR1 is MNHEY and CDR2 is SVGEGT. The chain's CDR3 is CASSYSKWGNEQFF. The CDR3 DNA reads TGTGCCAGCAGTTACTCGAAGTGGGGCAATGAGCAGTTCTTC.

The rearrangement links TRBV20-1 to TRBJ2-1, with TRBD2 matching 10 bases. This CDR3 has 14 amino acids. The trim removed 6 bases at V and 11 bases at J, leaving 13 bases unmatched. Germline V CDR1 and CDR2: DFQATT, SNEGSKA (reference sequence). In DNA form, the CDR3 reads TGCAGTGCACCCCCTCTAGCGGGAGAGCTTCAGCAGTTCTTC. It yields the protein CSAPPLAGELQQFF.

The CDR3 DNA reads TGTGCCAGCAGCGAGAGCCCAAGCAGGGATGAAAAACTGTTTTTT. Its protein product is CASSESPSRDEKLFF. V gene TRBV9 combines with J gene TRBJ1-4, with D maybe TRBD1 (5 bases). The germline gives CDR1 SGDLS, CDR2 YYNGEE. The V and J ends lost 3 bases and 6 bases respectively, with 15 bases between them. The CDR3 consists of 15 residues.

The chain couples TRBV3-1 to TRBJ1-2; tentative D call: TRBD1 (6 bases). Germline V gene sequence: CDR1 LGHDT, CDR2 YNNKEL (reference sequence). Trimming left V 3 bases short and J 8 bases short, with 16 bases between. The CDR3 sequence is 14 residues long. CDR3 sequence reads: CASSHLGGDEGYTF. The CDR3 nucleotides read TGTGCCAGCAGCCACTTAGGGGGAGACGAAGGCTACACCTTC.

This clonotype was observed a few times. The chain links TRBV29-1 to TRBJ2-7; possible D gene TRBD1, 6 bases. The CDR3 totals 12 residues. V lost 8 bases and J lost 5, with 16 bases in between. The germline CDR1 and CDR2 sequences are SQVTM and ANQGSEA. This CDR3 is CSPTRGRDEQYF. CDR3 DNA: TGCAGCCCCACCAGGGGCCGGGACGAGCAGTACTTC.

Here the CDR3 DNA reads TGCAGTGCGATGTACTCCACAGCGGGAGGGTACAATGAGCAGTTCTTC. It is translated as CSAMYSTAGGYNEQFF. This sequence joins TRBV20-1 and TRBJ2-1; TRBD2 matches 10 bases. In germline, CDR1 is DFQATT, CDR2 SNEGSKA (reference sequence). V shed 6 bases and J 4 bases; nucleotides not matched to a gene: 12. The CDR3 covers 16 residues.